The clone carrying this TCR beta chain has a single count. The target antigen is unknown. Both 60 Vbeta primers and 13 Jbeta primers went into the PCR. Sequencing used immunoSEQ multiplex PCR; TCRdb keeps in-frame clones, though not all of them. Here the sample spans about 150,000 clones, 84% being singletons. These data originate in a study of cytomegalovirus exposure and HLA in healthy donors. Notes on the study in general: TCR beta sequences reportedly predicted most subjects' HLA-A and HLA-B alleles accurately.

The CDR3 is 15 residues long. Germline assignment: CDR1 WSHSY and CDR2 SAAADI. The V end lost 7 bases, the J end lost 0 bases, and 16 bases lay between the germline ends. This TCR came from a girl aged 5-17 years in good health and CMV-seropositive. This sequence joins TRBV10-2 and TRBJ2-7, with D perhaps matching TRBD1 (6 bases). Sequenced input: PBMCs. Written as DNA, the CDR3 is TGCGCCAGCATGCTTGGGCAGGGGCTCTCCTACGAGCAGTACTTC. Translated: CASMLGQGLSYEQYF.